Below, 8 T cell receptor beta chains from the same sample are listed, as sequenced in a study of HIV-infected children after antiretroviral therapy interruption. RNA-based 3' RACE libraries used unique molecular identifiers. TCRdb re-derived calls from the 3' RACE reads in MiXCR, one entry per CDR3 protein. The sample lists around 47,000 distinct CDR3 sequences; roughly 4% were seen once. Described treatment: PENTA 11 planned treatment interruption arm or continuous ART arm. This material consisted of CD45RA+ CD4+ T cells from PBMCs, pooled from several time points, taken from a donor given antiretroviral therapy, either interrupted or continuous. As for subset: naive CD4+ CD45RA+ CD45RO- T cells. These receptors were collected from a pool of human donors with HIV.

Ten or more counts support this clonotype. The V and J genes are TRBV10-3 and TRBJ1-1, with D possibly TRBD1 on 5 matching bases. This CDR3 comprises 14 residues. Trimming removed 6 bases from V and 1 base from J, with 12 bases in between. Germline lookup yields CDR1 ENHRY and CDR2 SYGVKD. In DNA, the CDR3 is TGTGCCATCAGCGACGCTGGACAGAACACTGAAGCTTTCTTT. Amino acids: CAISDAGQNTEAFF.

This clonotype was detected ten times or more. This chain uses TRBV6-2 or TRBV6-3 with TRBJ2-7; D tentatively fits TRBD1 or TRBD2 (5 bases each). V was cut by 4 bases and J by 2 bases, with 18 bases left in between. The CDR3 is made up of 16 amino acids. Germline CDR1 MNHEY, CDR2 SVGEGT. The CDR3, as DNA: TGTGCCAGCAGTTCCTCCCGGGACGTCGGGGCCTACGAGCAGTACTTC. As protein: CASSSSRDVGAYEQYF.

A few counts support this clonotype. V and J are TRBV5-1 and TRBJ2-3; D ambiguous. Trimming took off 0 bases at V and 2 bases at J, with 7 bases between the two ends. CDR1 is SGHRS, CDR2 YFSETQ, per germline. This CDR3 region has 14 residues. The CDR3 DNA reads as TGCGCCAGCAGCTTGGACTTCCACACAGATACGCAGTATTTT. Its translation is CASSLDFHTDTQYF.

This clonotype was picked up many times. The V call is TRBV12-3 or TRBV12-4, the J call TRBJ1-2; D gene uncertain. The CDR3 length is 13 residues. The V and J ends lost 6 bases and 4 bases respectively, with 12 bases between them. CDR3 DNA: TGTGCCAGCAGCCCTGAGACATTCTATGGCTACACCTTC. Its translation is CASSPETFYGYTF.

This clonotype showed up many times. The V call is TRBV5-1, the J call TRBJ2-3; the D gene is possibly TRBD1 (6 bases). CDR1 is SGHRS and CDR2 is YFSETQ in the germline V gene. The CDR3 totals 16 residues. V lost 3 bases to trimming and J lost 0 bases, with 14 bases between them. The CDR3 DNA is TGCGCCAGCAGCTCGCTACTCGGACAGAGCACAGATACGCAGTATTTT. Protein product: CASSSLLGQSTDTQYF.

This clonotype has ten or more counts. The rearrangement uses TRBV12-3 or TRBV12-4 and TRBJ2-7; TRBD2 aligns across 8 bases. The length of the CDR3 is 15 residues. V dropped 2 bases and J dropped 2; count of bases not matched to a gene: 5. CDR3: CASSLNAGGTYEQYF. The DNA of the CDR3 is TGTGCCAGCAGTTTAAACGCGGGAGGTACCTACGAGCAGTACTTC.

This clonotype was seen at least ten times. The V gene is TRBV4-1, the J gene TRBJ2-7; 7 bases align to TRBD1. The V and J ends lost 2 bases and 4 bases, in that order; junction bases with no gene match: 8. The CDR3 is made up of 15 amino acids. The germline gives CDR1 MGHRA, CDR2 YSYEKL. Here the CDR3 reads CASSQRQGKGYEQYF. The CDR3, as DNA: TGCGCCAGCAGCCAAAGACAGGGAAAGGGTTACGAGCAGTACTTC.

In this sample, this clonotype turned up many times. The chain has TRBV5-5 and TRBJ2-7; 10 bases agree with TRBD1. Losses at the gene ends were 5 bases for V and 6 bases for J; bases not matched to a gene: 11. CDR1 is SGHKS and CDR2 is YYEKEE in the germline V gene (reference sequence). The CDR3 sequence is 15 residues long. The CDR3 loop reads CASRSPGTGVGEQYF. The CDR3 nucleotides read TGTGCCAGCAGGTCCCCCGGGACAGGGGTTGGCGAGCAGTACTTC.